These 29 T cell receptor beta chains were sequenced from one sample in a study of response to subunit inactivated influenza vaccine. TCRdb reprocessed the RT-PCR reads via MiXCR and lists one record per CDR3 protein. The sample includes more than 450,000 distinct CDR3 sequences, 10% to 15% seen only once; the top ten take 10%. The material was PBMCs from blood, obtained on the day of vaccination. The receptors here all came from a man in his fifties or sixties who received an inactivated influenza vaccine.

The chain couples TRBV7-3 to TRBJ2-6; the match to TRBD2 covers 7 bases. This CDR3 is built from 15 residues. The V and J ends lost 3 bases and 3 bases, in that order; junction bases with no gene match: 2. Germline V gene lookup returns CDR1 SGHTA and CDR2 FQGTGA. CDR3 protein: CASSLGGDGANVLTF. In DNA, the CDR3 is TGTGCCAGCAGCTTGGGAGGGGATGGGGCCAACGTCCTGACTTTC.

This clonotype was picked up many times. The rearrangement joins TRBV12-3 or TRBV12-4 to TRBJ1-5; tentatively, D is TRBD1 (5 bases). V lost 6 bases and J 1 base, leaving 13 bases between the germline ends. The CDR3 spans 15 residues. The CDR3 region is CASSTGGTSNQPQHF. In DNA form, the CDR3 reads TGTGCCAGCAGCACTGGGGGAACAAGCAATCAGCCCCAGCATTTT.

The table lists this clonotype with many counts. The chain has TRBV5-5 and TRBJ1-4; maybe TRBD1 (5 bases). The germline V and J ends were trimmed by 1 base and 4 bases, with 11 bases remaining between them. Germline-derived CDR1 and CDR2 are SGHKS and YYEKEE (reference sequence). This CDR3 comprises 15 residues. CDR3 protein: CASSLTAGINEKLFF. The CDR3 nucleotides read TGTGCCAGCAGCTTGACGGCAGGGATTAATGAAAAACTGTTTTTT.

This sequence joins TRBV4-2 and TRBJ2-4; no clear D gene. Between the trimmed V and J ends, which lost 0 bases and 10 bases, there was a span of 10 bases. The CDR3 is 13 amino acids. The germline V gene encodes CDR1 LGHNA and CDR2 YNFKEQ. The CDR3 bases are TGTGCCAGCAGCCAAGACAAAAGTGGGATTCAGTACTTC. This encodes CASSQDKSGIQYF.

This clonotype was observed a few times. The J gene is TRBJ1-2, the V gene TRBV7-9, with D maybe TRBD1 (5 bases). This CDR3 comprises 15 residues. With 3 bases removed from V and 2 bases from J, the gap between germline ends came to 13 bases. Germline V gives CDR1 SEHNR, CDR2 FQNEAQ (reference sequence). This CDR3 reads CASSFPRQQNYGYTF. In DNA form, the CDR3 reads TGTGCCAGCAGCTTTCCTCGACAGCAGAACTATGGCTACACCTTC.

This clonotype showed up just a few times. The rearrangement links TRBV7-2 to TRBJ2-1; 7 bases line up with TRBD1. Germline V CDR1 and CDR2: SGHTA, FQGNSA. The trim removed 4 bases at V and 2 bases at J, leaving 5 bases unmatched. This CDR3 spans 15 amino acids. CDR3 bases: TGTGCCAGCAGCTCCACCGGGACAGCCTACAATGAGCAGTTCTTC. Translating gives CASSSTGTAYNEQFF.

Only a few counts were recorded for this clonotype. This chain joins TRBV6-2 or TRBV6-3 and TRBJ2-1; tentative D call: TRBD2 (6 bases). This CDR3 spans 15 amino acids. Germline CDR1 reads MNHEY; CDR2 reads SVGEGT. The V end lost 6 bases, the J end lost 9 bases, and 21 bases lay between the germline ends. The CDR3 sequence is CASRLAGSPGTEQFF. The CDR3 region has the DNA TGTGCCAGCAGACTCGCGGGGAGCCCGGGTACTGAGCAGTTCTTC.

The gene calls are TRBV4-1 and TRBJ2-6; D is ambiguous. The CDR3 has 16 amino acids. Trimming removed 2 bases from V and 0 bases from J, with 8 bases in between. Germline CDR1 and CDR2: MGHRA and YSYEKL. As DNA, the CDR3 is TGCGCCAGCAGCCAACTTGAGGTCTCTGGGGCCAACGTCCTGACTTTC. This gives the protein CASSQLEVSGANVLTF.

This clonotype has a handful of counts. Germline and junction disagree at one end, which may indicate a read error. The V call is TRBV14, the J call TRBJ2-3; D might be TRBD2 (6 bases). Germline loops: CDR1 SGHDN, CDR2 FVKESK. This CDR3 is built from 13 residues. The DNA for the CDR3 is TGTGCCAGCAGCCCCTCCCGGGACTTCCTCCGCATTTTT. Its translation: CASSPSRDFLRIF.

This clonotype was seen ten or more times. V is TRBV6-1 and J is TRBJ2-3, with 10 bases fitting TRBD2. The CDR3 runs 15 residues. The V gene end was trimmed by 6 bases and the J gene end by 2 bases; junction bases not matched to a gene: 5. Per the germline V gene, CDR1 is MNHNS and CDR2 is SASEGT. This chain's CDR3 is CASRFSGGFTDTQYF. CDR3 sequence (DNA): TGTGCCAGCAGGTTTAGCGGGGGGTTCACAGATACGCAGTATTTT.

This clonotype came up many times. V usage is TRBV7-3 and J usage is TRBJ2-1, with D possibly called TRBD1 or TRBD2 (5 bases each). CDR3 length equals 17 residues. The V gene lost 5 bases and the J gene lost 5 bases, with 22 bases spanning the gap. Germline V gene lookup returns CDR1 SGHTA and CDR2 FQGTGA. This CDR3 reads CASSRLPGPSSNNEQFF. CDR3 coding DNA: TGTGCCAGCAGCCGACTTCCGGGACCTAGCTCTAACAATGAGCAGTTCTTC.

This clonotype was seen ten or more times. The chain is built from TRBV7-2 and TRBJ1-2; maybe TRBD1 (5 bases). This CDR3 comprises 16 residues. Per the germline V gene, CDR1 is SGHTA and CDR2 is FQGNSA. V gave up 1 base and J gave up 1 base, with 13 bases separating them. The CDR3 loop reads CASSLVEGRFNYGYTF. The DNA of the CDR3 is TGTGCCAGCAGCTTAGTAGAGGGGAGATTTAACTATGGCTACACCTTC.

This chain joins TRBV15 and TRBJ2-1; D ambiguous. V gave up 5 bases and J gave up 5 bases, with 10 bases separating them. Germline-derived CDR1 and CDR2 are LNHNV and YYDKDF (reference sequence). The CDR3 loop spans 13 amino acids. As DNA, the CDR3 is TGTGCCACCAGCCGTAGACTGGACAATGAGCAGTTCTTC. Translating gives CATSRRLDNEQFF.

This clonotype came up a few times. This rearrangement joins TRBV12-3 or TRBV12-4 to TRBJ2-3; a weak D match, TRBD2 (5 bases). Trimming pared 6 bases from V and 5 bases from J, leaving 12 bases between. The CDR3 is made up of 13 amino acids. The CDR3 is CASSKKEGDTQYF. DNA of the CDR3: TGTGCCAGCAGCAAAAAAGAGGGAGATACGCAGTATTTT.

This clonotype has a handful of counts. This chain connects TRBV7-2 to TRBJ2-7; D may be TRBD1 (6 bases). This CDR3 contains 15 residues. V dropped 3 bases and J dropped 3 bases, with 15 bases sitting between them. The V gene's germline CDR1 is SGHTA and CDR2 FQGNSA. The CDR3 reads CASSLGHSANYEQYF. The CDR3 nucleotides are TGTGCCAGCAGCTTGGGACACTCGGCTAACTACGAGCAGTACTTC.

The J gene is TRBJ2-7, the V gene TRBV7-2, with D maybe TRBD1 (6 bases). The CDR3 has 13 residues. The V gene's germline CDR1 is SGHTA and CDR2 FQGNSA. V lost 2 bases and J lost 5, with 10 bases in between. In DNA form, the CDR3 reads TGTGCCAGCAGCTTATGGGGGCTCCACGAGCAGTACTTC. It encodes CASSLWGLHEQYF.

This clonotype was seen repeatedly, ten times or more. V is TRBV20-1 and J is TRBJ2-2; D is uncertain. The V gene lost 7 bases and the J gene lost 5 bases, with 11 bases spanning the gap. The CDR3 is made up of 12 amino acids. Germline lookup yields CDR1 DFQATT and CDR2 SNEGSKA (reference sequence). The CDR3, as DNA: TGCAGTGTTGGGGTTGGGACCGGGGAGCTGTTTTTT. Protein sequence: CSVGVGTGELFF.

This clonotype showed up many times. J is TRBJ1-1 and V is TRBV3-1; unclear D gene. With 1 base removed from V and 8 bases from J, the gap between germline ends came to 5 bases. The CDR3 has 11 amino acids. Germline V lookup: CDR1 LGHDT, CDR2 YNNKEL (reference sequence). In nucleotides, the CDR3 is TGTGCCAGCAGCCAAGGAGGGGAAGCTTTCTTT. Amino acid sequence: CASSQGGEAFF.

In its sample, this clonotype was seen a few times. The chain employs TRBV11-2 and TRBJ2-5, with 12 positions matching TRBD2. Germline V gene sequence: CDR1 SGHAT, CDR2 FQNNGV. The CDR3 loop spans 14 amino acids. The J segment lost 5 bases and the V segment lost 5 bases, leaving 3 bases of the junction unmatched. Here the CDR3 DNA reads TGTGCCAGCAGCACCGGACTAGCGGGGGAGACCCAGTACTTC. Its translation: CASSTGLAGETQYF. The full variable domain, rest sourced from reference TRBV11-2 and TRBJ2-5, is EAGVAQSPRYKIIEKRQSVAFWCNPISGHATLYWYQQILGQGPKLLIQFQNNGVVDDSQLPKDRFSAERLKGVDSTLKIQPAKLEDSAVYLCASSTGLAGETQYFGPGTRLLVL.

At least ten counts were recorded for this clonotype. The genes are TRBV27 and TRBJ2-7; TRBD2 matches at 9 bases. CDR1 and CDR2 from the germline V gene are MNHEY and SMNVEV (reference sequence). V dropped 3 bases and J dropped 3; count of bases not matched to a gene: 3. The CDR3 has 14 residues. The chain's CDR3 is CASSFSGSYYEQYF. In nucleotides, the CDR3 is TGTGCCAGCAGTTTTAGCGGGAGCTACTACGAGCAGTACTTC.

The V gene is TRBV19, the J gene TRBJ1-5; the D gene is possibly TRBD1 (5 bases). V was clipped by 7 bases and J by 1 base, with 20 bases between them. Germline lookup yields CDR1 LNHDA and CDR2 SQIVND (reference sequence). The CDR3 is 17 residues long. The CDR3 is CASTSSSSGDSNQPQHF. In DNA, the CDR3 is TGTGCCAGTACCTCCTCCTCGTCCGGGGACAGCAATCAGCCCCAGCATTTT.

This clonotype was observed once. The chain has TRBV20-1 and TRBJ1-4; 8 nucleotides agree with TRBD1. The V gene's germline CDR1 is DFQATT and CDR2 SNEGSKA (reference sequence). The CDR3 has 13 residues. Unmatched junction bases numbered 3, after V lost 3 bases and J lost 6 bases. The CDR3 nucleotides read TGCAGTGCTAGCTTCAGGGGGCATGAAAAACTGTTTTTT. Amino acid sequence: CSASFRGHEKLFF.

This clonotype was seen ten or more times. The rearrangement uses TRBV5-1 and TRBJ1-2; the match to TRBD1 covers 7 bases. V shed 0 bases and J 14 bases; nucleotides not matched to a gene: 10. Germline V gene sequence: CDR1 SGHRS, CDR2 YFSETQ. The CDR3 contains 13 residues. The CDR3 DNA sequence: TGCGCCAGCAGCTTGGTGGGACAGCCAGAGGGAACCTTC. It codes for CASSLVGQPEGTF.

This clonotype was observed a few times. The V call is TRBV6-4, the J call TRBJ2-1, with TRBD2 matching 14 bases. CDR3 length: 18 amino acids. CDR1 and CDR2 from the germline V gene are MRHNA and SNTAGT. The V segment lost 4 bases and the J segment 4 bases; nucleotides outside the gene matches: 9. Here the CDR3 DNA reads TGTGCCAGCAGTGTCGGGACTAGCGGGGGAAAAGCTTACAATGAGCAGTTCTTC. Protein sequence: CASSVGTSGGKAYNEQFF.

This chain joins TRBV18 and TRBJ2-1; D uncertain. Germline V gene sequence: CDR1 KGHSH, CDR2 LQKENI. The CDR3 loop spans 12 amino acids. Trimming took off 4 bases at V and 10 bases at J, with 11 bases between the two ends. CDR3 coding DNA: TGTGCCAGCTCACTGACTGTCCAGGAGCAGTTCTTC. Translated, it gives CASSLTVQEQFF.

The DNA of the CDR3 is TGCGCCAGCGGACGCCACCGGGCTAACTCCTACGAGCAGTACTTC. It yields the protein CASGRHRANSYEQYF. V gene TRBV5-1 combines with J gene TRBJ2-7; no clear D gene. The CDR3 consists of 15 residues. The germline V gene encodes CDR1 SGHRS and CDR2 YFSETQ. Trimming cost V 7 bases and J 0 bases, with 17 bases left between them.

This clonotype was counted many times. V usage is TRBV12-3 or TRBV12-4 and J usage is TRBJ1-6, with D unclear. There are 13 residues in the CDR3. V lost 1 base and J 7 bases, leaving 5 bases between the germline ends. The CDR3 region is CASSLVSNSPLHF. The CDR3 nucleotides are TGTGCCAGCAGTTTAGTCAGCAATTCACCCCTCCACTTT.

In DNA, the CDR3 is TGTGCCAGCAGCCAAGGTCGGAATAGTCCGCAGTATTTT. Its translation is CASSQGRNSPQYF. V is TRBV14 and J is TRBJ2-3; D unclear. The CDR3 covers 13 residues. Trimming removed 1 base from V and 10 bases from J, with 12 bases in between. Looked up from germline, CDR1 is SGHDN and CDR2 is FVKESK.

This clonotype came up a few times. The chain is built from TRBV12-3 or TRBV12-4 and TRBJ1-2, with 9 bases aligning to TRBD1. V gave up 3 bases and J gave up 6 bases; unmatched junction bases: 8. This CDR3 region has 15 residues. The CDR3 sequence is CASSLGGTGYDGYTF. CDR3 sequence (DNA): TGTGCCAGCAGTTTGGGAGGGACAGGGTACGATGGCTACACCTTC.